This TCR beta chain was recovered during a study of a mutant IDH1 vaccine in newly diagnosed glioma. Study context: First vaccine doses came 4-6 weeks after radiotherapy alone, or with temozolomide cycles.

Profiling relied on immunoSEQ multiplex PCR, and the TCRdb table lists in-frame clones only, not all of them. The table has tens of thousands of clones, 75% to 90% seen once; the top ten hold around 1.5%. Time point indicated: week 5, during vaccination. The content of each vaccine dose was 300 ug of mutant IDH1 20-mer peptide, and topical imiquimod accompanied it. With regard to this clone: Its antigen is unknown.

With V trimmed by 3 bases and J by 2 bases, 0 bases remained unmatched. The CDR3 length is 13 residues. Germline V CDR1 and CDR2: SGHAT, FQNNGV. The receptor comes from a man aged 35-49 years with glioma. The material sequenced was PBMCs, taken from a glioma patient whose treatment included an IDH1 peptide vaccine. V and J are TRBV11-2 and TRBJ2-5; TRBD1 matches at 7 bases. CDR3 nucleotides: TGTGCCAGCAGCTTGGGACAGCAAGAGACCCAGTACTTC. It encodes CASSLGQQETQYF.